The present entry profiles one TCR beta chain with its context. The data are from a study of blood T cell repertoires in COVID-19. Study details: COVID-19 samples from acute and convalescent phases originated in the United States, Italy and Spain. Sources were T cells, B-cell-depleted T cells, or PBMCs; the material itself was cDNA or gDNA.

Per the original data handling: Reference gene primer amplification gave estimated nucleated cell counts. Only in-frame clones appear in the TCRdb table, and some are missing; sequencing was by immunoSEQ multiplex PCR. V and J calls and clone size are copied from that table; D and trimming were computed from the DNA. The sample includes tens of thousands of clones, less than 95% of them seen just once. CDR3 length equals 13 residues. Trimming stripped 4 bases from V and 2 bases from J, with 8 bases between. CDR1 is LGHDT, CDR2 YNNKEL, per germline (reference sequence). The receptor's source is a human donor in a cohort sampled during active COVID-19. V is TRBV3-1 (or the pseudogene TRBV3-2) and J is TRBJ1-1, with D unclear. Sequenced input: peripheral blood. DNA of the CDR3: TGTGCCAGCAGCCCTGACATCAACACTGAAGCTTTCTTT. Its protein is CASSPDINTEAFF.